The entry that follows covers one TCR beta chain sequence. Reverse transcription of about 0.5 to 1 ug RNA was carried out with random hexamers. TCRdb processed the immunoSEQ multiplex PCR reads anew with MiXCR; each CDR3 protein has one entry. The sample lists 100,000 to 150,000 distinct CDR3 sequences; just under 95% were seen once. The ends were cut back, 0 bases at V and 4 bases at J, with 7 bases in the middle. The CDR3 extends over 13 amino acids. Per germline, CDR1 DFQATT and CDR2 SNEGSKA (reference sequence). This sample was taken from a study of CD8 T cells in Susac syndrome. The V and J genes are TRBV20-1 and TRBJ1-5, with no clear D. This TCR was recovered from a human donor in good health. The sequenced sample was CD4+ T cells from PBMCs. The CDR3 spells CSARDGVNQPQHF. The CDR3 nucleotides are TGCAGTGCTAGAGATGGGGTAAATCAGCCCCAGCATTTT.